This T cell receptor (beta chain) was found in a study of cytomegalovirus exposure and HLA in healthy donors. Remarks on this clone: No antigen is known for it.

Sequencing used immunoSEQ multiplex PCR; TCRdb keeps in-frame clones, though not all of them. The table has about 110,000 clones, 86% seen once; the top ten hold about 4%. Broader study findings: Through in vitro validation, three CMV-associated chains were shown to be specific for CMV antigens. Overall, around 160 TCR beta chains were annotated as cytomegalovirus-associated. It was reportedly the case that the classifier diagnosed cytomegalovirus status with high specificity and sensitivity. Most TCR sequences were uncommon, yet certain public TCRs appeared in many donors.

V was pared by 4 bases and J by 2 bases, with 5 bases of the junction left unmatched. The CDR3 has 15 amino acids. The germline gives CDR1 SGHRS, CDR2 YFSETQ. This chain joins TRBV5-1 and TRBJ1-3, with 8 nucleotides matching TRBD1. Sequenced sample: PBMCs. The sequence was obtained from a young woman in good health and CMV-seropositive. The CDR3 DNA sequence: TGCGCCAGCAGCCAGGGACAGGAGGCTGGAAACACCATATATTTT. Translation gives CASSQGQEAGNTIYF.